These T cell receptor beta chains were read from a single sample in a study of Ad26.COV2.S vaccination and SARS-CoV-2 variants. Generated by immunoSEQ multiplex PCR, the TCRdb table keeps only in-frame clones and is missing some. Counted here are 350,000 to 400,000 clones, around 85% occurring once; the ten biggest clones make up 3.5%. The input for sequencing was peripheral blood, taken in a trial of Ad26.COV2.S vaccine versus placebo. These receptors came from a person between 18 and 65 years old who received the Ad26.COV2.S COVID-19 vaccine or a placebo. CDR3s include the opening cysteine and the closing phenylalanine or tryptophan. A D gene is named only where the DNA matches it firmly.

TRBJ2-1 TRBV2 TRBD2 TGTGCCAGCGGACTAGCGGGGGGGAGGAGCTCCTACAATGAGCAGTTCTTC CASGLAGGRSSYNEQFF
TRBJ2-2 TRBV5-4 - TGTGCCAGCAGCTCTGGGGAGGCGAGCCCCTCGAACACCGGGGAGCTGTTTTTT CASSSGEASPSNTGELFF
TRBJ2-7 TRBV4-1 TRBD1 TGCGCCAGCAGCCGGCCGGGACAGAGCACCTACGAGCAGTACTTC CASSRPGQSTYEQYF
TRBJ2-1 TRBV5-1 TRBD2 TGCGCCAGCAGCTTAGAACTAGCGGGGGGCAATGAGCAGTTCTTC CASSLELAGGNEQFF
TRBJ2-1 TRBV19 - TGTGCCAGTAGTATGAGTGGGGAGTTCTACAATGAGCAGTTCTTC CASSMSGEFYNEQFF
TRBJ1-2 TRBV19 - TGTGCCAGTAGTATAGTACTGACCGCCTATGGCTACACCTTC CASSIVLTAYGYTF
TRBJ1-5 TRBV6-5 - TGTGCCAGCAGGCGCGAACAGGGAAGCAATCAGCCCCAGCATTTT CASRREQGSNQPQHF
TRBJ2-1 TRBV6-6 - TGTGCCAGCAGTTTAGACCTACTAGAGCAGTTCTTC CASSLDLLEQFF
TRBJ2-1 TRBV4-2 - TGTGCCAGCAGACTGGCTGAGGAGCAGTTCTTC CASRLAEEQFF
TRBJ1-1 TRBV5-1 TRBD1 TGCGCCAGCAGACGGGACAGCTCTTTGAACACTGAAGCTTTCTTT CASRRDSSLNTEAFF
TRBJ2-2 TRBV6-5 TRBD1 TGTGCCAGCAGTTATCAGGGGGTAAACACCGGGGAGCTGTTTTTT CASSYQGVNTGELFF
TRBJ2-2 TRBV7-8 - TGTGCCAGCAGCTCTGGCAGGGTAGAAACCCGGTCTATTACCGGGGAGCTGTTTTTT CASSSGRVETRSITGELFF
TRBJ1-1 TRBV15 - TGTGCCACCAGCAGAGATCAGGGCCGAAACACTGAAGCTTTCTTT CATSRDQGRNTEAFF
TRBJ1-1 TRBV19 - TGTGCCAGTAGTATAGTGGCAGGGTCCATTCGCACTGAAGCTTTCTTT CASSIVAGSIRTEAFF
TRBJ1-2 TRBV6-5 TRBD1 TGTGCCAGCAGCCCACAGGGGAGCTATGGCTACACCTTC CASSPQGSYGYTF
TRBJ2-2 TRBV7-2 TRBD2 TGTGCCAGCAGCCTTCGGGGGGGCCAGTCAGTCGGGGAGCTGTTTTTT CASSLRGGQSVGELFF
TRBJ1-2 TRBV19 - TGTGCCAGTAGAAGCCCCCCACATGGGGGCTACACCTTC CASRSPPHGGYTF
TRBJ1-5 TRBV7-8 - TGTGCCAGCAGCACGGGCATTAACGCACTTACGGGGCAGCCCCAGCATTTT CASSTGINALTGQPQHF